This TCR beta chain derives from a study of long-term antiretroviral therapy in people with HIV. The CDR3 consists of 11 residues. The V and J ends lost 3 bases and 9 bases respectively, with 7 bases between them. CDR1 and CDR2 (germline): SGHNT, YYREEE (reference sequence). Comments on this clone: As yet, its antigen is unknown.

The libraries were made with immunoSEQ v3.0 at survey level. Measured with immunoSEQ multiplex PCR; TCRdb has only the in-frame clones, and not every one. The data hold roughly 23,000 clones, with around 84% observed a single time. Whole-study findings and limits: HIV repertoires had narrower CDR3 length ranges than controls.

V is TRBV5-4 and J is TRBJ2-1; D gene unclear. The specimen comprised unsorted PBMCs, sampled 1.9 years after starting antiretroviral therapy. The sequence was collected from a woman between 45 and 60 years old with HIV. CDR3 sequence reads: CASSSGFEQFF. The CDR3 DNA sequence: TGTGCCAGCAGCTCCGGGTTTGAGCAGTTCTTC. The whole variable domain, remainder taken from reference TRBV5-4 and TRBJ2-1, is ETGVTQSPTHLIKTRGQQVTLRCSSQSGHNTVSWYQQALGQGPQFIFQYYREEENGRGNFPPRFSGLQFPNYSSELNVNALELDDSALYLCASSSGFEQFFGPGTRLTVL.